The 16 T cell receptor beta chains given below trace back to one sample, sequenced in a study of blood T cell repertoires in COVID-19. Using immunoSEQ multiplex PCR, the repertoire was profiled, and TCRdb retains in-frame clones only, with some absent. There are 200,000 to 250,000 clones in the sample; 82% occur only once, and less than 6% lies in the top ten. Specimen: peripheral blood. These receptors all come from a woman between 70 and 85 years old with COVID-19, enrolled during active disease.

The rearrangement joins TRBV4-3 to TRBJ2-7, with a tentative D call TRBD2 (6 bases). The CDR3 has 15 amino acids. The V end lost 1 base, the J end lost 2 bases, and 12 bases lay between the germline ends. CDR1 and CDR2 from the germline V gene are LGHNA and YSLEER. CDR3 DNA sequence: TGCGCCAGCAGCCAAGGACAGCCGGGGGCCTACGAGCAGTACTTC. This codes for CASSQGQPGAYEQYF.

CDR3 amino acids: CASSQDWLDRLDGYTF. The DNA of the CDR3 is TGCGCCAGCAGCCAAGATTGGTTGGACAGGTTGGATGGCTACACCTTC. The chain is built from TRBV4-3 and TRBJ1-2; 7 bases align to TRBD1. CDR3 size: 16 residues. Germline CDR1 reads LGHNA; CDR2 reads YSLEER. V trimming: 0 bases; J trimming: 6 bases; junction bases outside the gene matches: 10.

The chain carries TRBV29-1 and TRBJ1-5; 8 nucleotides align to TRBD1. This CDR3 spans 14 amino acids. Germline V CDR1 and CDR2: SQVTM, ANQGSEA. Unmatched junction bases numbered 4, after V lost 4 bases and J lost 2 bases. CDR3 in DNA: TGCAGCGTTGGCGGACAGGGTGGCAATCAGCCCCAGCATTTT. Translation: CSVGGQGGNQPQHF.

This chain connects TRBV30 to TRBJ1-6, with a possible D match to TRBD1 (6 bases). The CDR3 runs 13 residues. The germline V gene encodes CDR1 GTSNPN and CDR2 SVGIG (reference sequence). V lost 0 bases to trimming and J lost 9 bases, with 9 bases between them. CDR3 in amino acids: CAWSVQGISPLHF. CDR3 sequence (DNA): TGTGCCTGGAGTGTACAGGGAATTTCACCCCTCCACTTT. The whole variable domain, remainder taken from reference TRBV30 and TRBJ1-6, is SQTIHQWPATLVQPVGSPLSLECTVEGTSNPNLYWYRQAAGRGLQLLFYSVGIGQISSEVPQNLSASRPQDRQFILSSKKLLLSDSGFYLCAWSVQGISPLHFGNGTRLTVT.

V usage is TRBV6-5 and J usage is TRBJ2-7; TRBD2 agrees at 8 bases. The CDR3 has 15 residues. Looked up from germline, CDR1 is MNHEY and CDR2 is SVGAGI. J gave up 3 bases and V 3 bases, and 7 bases lay outside the gene matches. In nucleotides, the CDR3 is TGTGCCAGCAGTTATACTAGCGGAGGGGTCTACGAGCAGTACTTC. Its protein product is CASSYTSGGVYEQYF.

This chain links TRBV15 with TRBJ2-3; 11 bases align to TRBD1. V lost 5 bases, J lost 7 bases, and 8 bases stayed unmatched. This CDR3 has 15 amino acids. In germline, CDR1 is LNHNV, CDR2 YYDKDF (reference sequence). The CDR3 protein is CATSRGDRGIYTQYF. As DNA, the CDR3 is TGTGCCACCAGCCGAGGGGACAGGGGGATTTATACGCAGTATTTT.

This clone has just a few counts. The chain is built from TRBV30 and TRBJ2-3; the D gene is possibly TRBD1 (8 bases). The CDR3 length is 14 residues. CDR1 and CDR2 from the germline V gene are GTSNPN and SVGIG (reference sequence). The V gene lost 0 bases and the J gene lost 4 bases, with 11 bases spanning the gap. CDR3 sequence reads: CAWSVQGGPDTQYF. DNA for the CDR3: TGTGCCTGGAGTGTACAGGGGGGGCCAGATACGCAGTATTTT. Using reference TRBV30 and TRBJ2-3 for the parts outside the CDR3, the full variable domain is SQTIHQWPATLVQPVGSPLSLECTVEGTSNPNLYWYRQAAGRGLQLLFYSVGIGQISSEVPQNLSASRPQDRQFILSSKKLLLSDSGFYLCAWSVQGGPDTQYFGPGTRLTVL.

This chain joins TRBV27 and TRBJ2-3; D may be TRBD1 (5 bases). This CDR3 comprises 17 residues. CDR1 and CDR2 (germline): MNHEY, SMNVEV (reference sequence). V was trimmed by 2 bases and J by 1 base, leaving 16 bases between them. This CDR3 is CASSLRLGLLGTDTQYF. CDR3 in DNA: TGTGCCAGCAGTTTACGTCTGGGGCTTCTGGGCACAGATACGCAGTATTTT.

The genes are TRBV27 and TRBJ1-2; D gene uncertain. Trimming pared 0 bases from V and 6 bases from J, leaving 8 bases between. CDR1 and CDR2 from the germline V gene are MNHEY and SMNVEV (reference sequence). The CDR3 spans 13 residues. The CDR3 here is CASSLSGRNGYTF. The DNA for the CDR3 is TGTGCCAGCAGTTTATCTGGCAGGAATGGCTACACCTTC.

As regards this clone: The identical CDR3 is also encoded by other nucleotide sequences in the sample. This chain connects TRBV5-1 to TRBJ1-5; D gene ambiguous. Trimming cost V 3 bases and J 0 bases, with 10 bases left between them. Germline V gene sequence: CDR1 SGHRS, CDR2 YFSETQ. This CDR3 spans 15 amino acids. The CDR3 protein is CASSSEGYSNQPQHF. The CDR3 region has the DNA TGCGCCAGCAGCTCCGAGGGCTATAGCAATCAGCCCCAGCATTTT.

This sequence joins TRBV28 and TRBJ2-2; D remains unclear. CDR1 and CDR2 from the germline V gene are MDHEN and SYDVKM. The CDR3 totals 12 residues. Trimming removed 3 bases at V and 5 bases at J, with 4 bases between. CDR3 DNA: TGTGCCAGCAGTTTTTCTACCGGGGAGCTGTTTTTT. This translates into CASSFSTGELFF.

The chain couples TRBV5-1 to TRBJ2-1, with a possible D match to TRBD2 (5 bases). Trimming stripped 6 bases from V and 5 bases from J, with 15 bases between. There are 14 residues in the CDR3. The germline gives CDR1 SGHRS, CDR2 YFSETQ. CDR3 sequence (DNA): TGCGCCAGCACAGGACTCTCGGCTGACAATGAGCAGTTCTTC. Residues: CASTGLSADNEQFF.

This chain connects TRBV20-1 to TRBJ2-1, with 9 bases matching TRBD2. The CDR3 is made up of 14 amino acids. V was pared by 3 bases and J by 4 bases, with 4 bases of the junction left unmatched. CDR1 is DFQATT and CDR2 is SNEGSKA in the germline V gene (reference sequence). In DNA form, the CDR3 reads TGCAGTGCTAGTGGCGGGAGGGATTACAATGAGCAGTTCTTC. This encodes CSASGGRDYNEQFF.

The gene calls are TRBV27 and TRBJ2-1, with 7 positions matching TRBD2. V lost 3 bases and J lost 7; bases outside the gene matches: 3. Germline V lookup: CDR1 MNHEY, CDR2 SMNVEV (reference sequence). The CDR3 runs 13 residues. In DNA form, the CDR3 reads TGTGCCAGCAGTTTCGCCGGGGGGAATGAGCAGTTCTTC. Translating it yields CASSFAGGNEQFF.

This clone showed up just once. V gene TRBV6-2 or TRBV6-3 combines with J gene TRBJ2-3, with 8 bases lining up with TRBD2. V dropped 3 bases and J dropped 0; count of bases not matched to a gene: 8. The CDR3 length is 17 residues. Germline CDR1 MNHEY, CDR2 SVGEGT. CDR3 sequence: CASSYLAGITSTDTQYF. DNA for the CDR3: TGTGCCAGCAGTTATTTAGCGGGAATCACTAGCACAGATACGCAGTATTTT.

The chain recombines TRBV28 with TRBJ2-3; no clear D. The CDR3 is made up of 13 amino acids. Germline loops: CDR1 MDHEN, CDR2 SYDVKM. Trimming took off 6 bases at V and 5 bases at J, with 12 bases between the two ends. CDR3 residues: CASSLNGGDTQYF. The CDR3 DNA follows: TGTGCCAGCAGCCTAAACGGCGGAGATACGCAGTATTTT. Complete variable domain (other parts from reference TRBV28 and TRBJ2-3): DVKVTQSSRYLVKRTGEKVFLECVQDMDHENMFWYRQDPGLGLRLIYFSYDVKMKEKGDIPEGYSVSREKKERFSLILESASTNQTSMYLCASSLNGGDTQYFGPGTRLTVL.